The clone carrying this T cell receptor (beta chain) was counted once. This sample is drawn from a study of blood T cell repertoires in COVID-19. Study at large: Sources were T cells, B-cell-depleted T cells, or PBMCs; the material itself was cDNA or gDNA.

The germline V gene has CDR1 SNHLY and CDR2 FYNNEI. The trim removed 9 bases at V and 1 base at J, leaving 1 base unmatched. The CDR3 length is 12 residues. TCRdb's table, derived via immunoSEQ multiplex PCR, lists solely in-frame clones and lacks some. The profile shows approximately 490,000 clones, about 88% of them singletons. Sample: PBMCs or T cells enriched from blood (not recorded which). V usage is TRBV2 and J usage is TRBJ2-3, with 7 bases aligning to TRBD1. The origin of this receptor is a woman aged 55-75 years who had recovered from COVID-19. CDR3 loop: CARGTGTDTQYF. The CDR3 nucleotides read TGTGCCAGAGGGACAGGCACAGATACGCAGTATTTT.